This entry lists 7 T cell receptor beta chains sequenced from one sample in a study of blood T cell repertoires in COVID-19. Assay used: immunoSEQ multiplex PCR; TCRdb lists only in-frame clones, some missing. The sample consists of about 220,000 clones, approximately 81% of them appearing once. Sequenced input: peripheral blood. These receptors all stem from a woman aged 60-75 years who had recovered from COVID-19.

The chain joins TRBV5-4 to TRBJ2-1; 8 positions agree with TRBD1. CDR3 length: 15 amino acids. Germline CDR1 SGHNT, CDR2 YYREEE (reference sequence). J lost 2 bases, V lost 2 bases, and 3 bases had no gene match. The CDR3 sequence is CASSFDRGTYNEQFF. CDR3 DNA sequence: TGTGCCAGCAGCTTCGACAGGGGAACCTACAATGAGCAGTTCTTC.

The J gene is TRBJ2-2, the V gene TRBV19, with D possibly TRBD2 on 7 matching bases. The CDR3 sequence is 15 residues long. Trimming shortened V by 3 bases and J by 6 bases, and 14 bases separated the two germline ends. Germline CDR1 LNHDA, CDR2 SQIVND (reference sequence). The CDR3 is CASSISRGAAGELFF. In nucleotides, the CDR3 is TGTGCCAGTAGTATCAGCCGGGGGGCGGCCGGGGAGCTGTTTTTT. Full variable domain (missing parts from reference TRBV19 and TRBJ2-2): DGGITQSPKYLFRKEGQNVTLSCEQNLNHDAMYWYRQDPGQGLRLIYYSQIVNDFQKGDIAEGYSVSREKKESFPLTVTSAQKNPTAFYLCASSISRGAAGELFFGEGSRLTVL.

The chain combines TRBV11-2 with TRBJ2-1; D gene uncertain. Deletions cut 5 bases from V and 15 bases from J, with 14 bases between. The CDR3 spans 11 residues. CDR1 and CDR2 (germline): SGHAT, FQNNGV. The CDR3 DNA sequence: TGTGCCAGCAGCCTGGGCCTCAGTCGGTTCTTC. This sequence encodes CASSLGLSRFF.

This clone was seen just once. In DNA, the CDR3 is TGTGCCAGCAACCCCCCAGCGGGGGGCCGGTCCGGTGCCGGGGAGCTGTTTTTT. This codes for CASNPPAGGRSGAGELFF. This chain uses TRBV6-2 or TRBV6-3 with TRBJ2-2; TRBD2 matches 9 bases. Germline CDR1 is MNHEY and CDR2 is SVGEGT. V dropped 7 bases and J dropped 6; count of bases not matched to a gene: 18. The CDR3 loop spans 18 amino acids.

The CDR3 loop reads CASSDASGSTDTQYF. CDR3 bases: TGCGCCAGCAGTGATGCTAGCGGGAGCACAGATACGCAGTATTTT. J is TRBJ2-3 and V is TRBV10-1, with TRBD2 identical over 8 bases. In germline, CDR1 is WNHNN, CDR2 SYGVQD (reference sequence). This CDR3 comprises 15 residues. The V segment lost 3 bases and the J segment 0 bases; nucleotides outside the gene matches: 2.

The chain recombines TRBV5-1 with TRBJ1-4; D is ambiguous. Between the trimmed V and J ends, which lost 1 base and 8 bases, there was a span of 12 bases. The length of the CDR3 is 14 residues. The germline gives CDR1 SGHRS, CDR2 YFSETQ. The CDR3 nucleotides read TGCGCCAGCAGCTTGTCCCCGACAAACGAAAAACTGTTTTTT. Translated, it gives CASSLSPTNEKLFF.

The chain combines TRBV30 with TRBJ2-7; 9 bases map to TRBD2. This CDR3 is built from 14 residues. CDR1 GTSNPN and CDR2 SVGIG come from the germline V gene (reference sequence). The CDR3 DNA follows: TGTGCTCGGAACGGCCCTAGCGGGGCGGATGAGCAGTACTTC. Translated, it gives CARNGPSGADEQYF. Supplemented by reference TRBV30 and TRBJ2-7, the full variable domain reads SQTIHQWPATLVQPVGSPLSLECTVEGTSNPNLYWYRQAAGRGLQLLFYSVGIGQISSEVPQNLSASRPQDRQFILSSKKLLLSDSGFYLCARNGPSGADEQYFGPGTRLTVT.